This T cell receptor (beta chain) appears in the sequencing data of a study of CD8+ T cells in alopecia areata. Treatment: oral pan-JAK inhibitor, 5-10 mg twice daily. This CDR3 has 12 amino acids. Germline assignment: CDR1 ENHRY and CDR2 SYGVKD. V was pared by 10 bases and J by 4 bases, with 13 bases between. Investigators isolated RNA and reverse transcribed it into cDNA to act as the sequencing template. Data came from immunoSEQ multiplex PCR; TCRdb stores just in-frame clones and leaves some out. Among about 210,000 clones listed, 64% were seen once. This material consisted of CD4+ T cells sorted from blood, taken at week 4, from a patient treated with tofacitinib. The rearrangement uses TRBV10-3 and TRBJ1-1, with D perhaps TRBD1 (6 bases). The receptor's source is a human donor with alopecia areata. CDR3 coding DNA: TGTGCCACCACTAGGGGGGGCACTGAAGCTTTCTTT. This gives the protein CATTRGGTEAFF.